This T cell receptor (beta chain) came from a study of regulatory T cells. Of note for this clone: As yet, its antigen is unknown.

CDR1 and CDR2 (germline): SEHNR, FQNEAQ (reference sequence). The CDR3 consists of 14 residues. V dropped 0 bases and J dropped 1 base, with 4 bases sitting between them. Study results and limitations: Patient repertoires had restricted TRB V-J pairs and skewed V and J usage, most in Tregs.

At testing, patients were 2 to 39 years old, with reduced naive and increased memory T-cell proportions. The primer mix had 52 TRBV and 13 TRBJ primers. Sequencing was performed with immunoSEQ multiplex PCR; in TCRdb, only in-frame clones are kept and a portion is missing. Of 4,500 to 7,000 clones listed, 84% are singletons. Sequenced sample: CD8+ T cells sorted from blood. This chain links TRBV7-9 with TRBJ1-3; D ambiguous. The sequence derives from a child between 10 and 17 years old with CD3G deficiency. As DNA, the CDR3 is TGTGCCAGCAGCTTAGCCCAATCTGGAAACACCATATATTTT. Encoded protein: CASSLAQSGNTIYF.